Listed here are 9 T cell receptor beta chains from one sample, sequenced in a study of technical replicates of blood from a handful of donors. Sequenced by immunoSEQ multiplex PCR; TCRdb stores in-frame clones only, minus some. Among some 89,000 clones listed, about 95% were seen once. The sample was T cells isolated from PBMCs. These receptors originate from a human donor in good health.

This chain connects TRBV15 to TRBJ1-1; D is perhaps TRBD1 (6 bases). Germline V lookup: CDR1 LNHNV, CDR2 YYDKDF (reference sequence). The CDR3 is 14 residues long. V shed 3 bases and J shed 6 bases, with 14 bases lying between them. CDR3: CATSRGRQVSEAFF. The CDR3 DNA reads as TGTGCCACCAGCAGGGGTAGACAGGTTTCTGAAGCTTTCTTT.

The chain uses TRBV30 and TRBJ1-5, with a possible D match to TRBD1 (6 bases). Germline lookup yields CDR1 GTSNPN and CDR2 SVGIG (reference sequence). The CDR3 is 12 amino acids. V was cut by 5 bases and J by 1 base, with 6 bases left in between. The CDR3 sequence is CAWGQSNQPQHF. The CDR3 nucleotides are TGTGCCTGGGGACAGAGCAATCAGCCCCAGCATTTT.

J is TRBJ2-1 and V is TRBV9; 7 bases map to TRBD1. The V segment lost 4 bases and the J segment 0 bases; nucleotides outside the gene matches: 13. Germline-derived CDR1 and CDR2 are SGDLS and YYNGEE. The CDR3 is made up of 18 amino acids. The CDR3 reads CASSTAQGEELSYNEQFF. CDR3 DNA sequence: TGTGCCAGCAGCACCGCCCAGGGGGAAGAGCTCTCCTACAATGAGCAGTTCTTC.

The chain links TRBV5-1 to TRBJ1-2, with D possibly matching TRBD1 (6 bases). Per the germline V gene, CDR1 is SGHRS and CDR2 is YFSETQ. The CDR3 contains 14 residues. V was pared by 4 bases and J by 2 bases, with 12 bases between. The CDR3 sequence: CASSEVQGNYGYTF. Written as DNA, the CDR3 is TGCGCCAGCAGCGAAGTACAGGGAAACTATGGCTACACCTTC.

The chain couples TRBV4-1 to TRBJ2-7; 7 nucleotides match TRBD2. Germline CDR1 MGHRA, CDR2 YSYEKL. The CDR3 spans 17 residues. V gave up 3 bases and J gave up 9 bases; unmatched junction bases: 20. Here the CDR3 reads CASSQLFLAEGPKGQYF. The CDR3, as DNA: TGCGCCAGCAGCCAGCTATTCCTAGCGGAGGGACCCAAAGGGCAGTACTTC.

This chain links TRBV19 with TRBJ1-1; TRBD1 matches at 9 bases. Germline V gene data show CDR1 as LNHDA and CDR2 as SQIVND (reference sequence). There are 15 residues in the CDR3. The trim removed 8 bases at V and 3 bases at J, leaving 10 bases unmatched. The CDR3 DNA reads as TGTGCCAGTTCACCCCGGACAGGGGTGGACACTGAAGCTTTCTTT. It yields the protein CASSPRTGVDTEAFF.

The rearrangement links TRBV15 to TRBJ2-1, with 16 bases identical to TRBD2. CDR1 is LNHNV and CDR2 is YYDKDF in the germline V gene (reference sequence). V gave up 1 base and J gave up 8 bases; unmatched junction bases: 14. The CDR3 runs 20 residues. The CDR3, as DNA: TGTGCCACCAGCAGAGTGGCGGGACTAGCGGGAGGGGGTAGTTTGGATGAGCAGTTCTTC. Amino acids: CATSRVAGLAGGGSLDEQFF. Complete variable domain (other parts from reference TRBV15 and TRBJ2-1): DAMVIQNPRYQVTQFGKPVTLSCSQTLNHNVMYWYQQKSSQAPKLLFHYYDKDFNNEADTPDNFQSRRPNTSFCFLDIRSPGLGDTAMYLCATSRVAGLAGGGSLDEQFFGPGTRLTVL.

The V and J genes are TRBV19 and TRBJ1-1; D is perhaps TRBD1 (6 bases). V was trimmed by 3 bases and J by 4 bases, leaving 12 bases between them. Germline-derived CDR1 and CDR2 are LNHDA and SQIVND (reference sequence). CDR3 length: 14 residues. CDR3 DNA sequence: TGTGCCAGTAGTATGGGTGGGGGCGTCACTGAAGCTTTCTTT. This encodes CASSMGGGVTEAFF.

CDR3 coding DNA: TGTGCCAGCAGCTTGGACAGGGGGCTCGAGCAGTACTTC. Amino acids: CASSLDRGLEQYF. The chain carries TRBV5-4 and TRBJ2-7, with TRBD1 identical over 9 bases. This CDR3 region has 13 residues. Per the germline V gene, CDR1 is SGHNT and CDR2 is YYREEE (reference sequence). Trimming took 0 bases from V and 6 from J; bases not matched to a gene: 1. The full variable domain, completed using reference TRBV5-4 and TRBJ2-7, is ETGVTQSPTHLIKTRGQQVTLRCSSQSGHNTVSWYQQALGQGPQFIFQYYREEENGRGNFPPRFSGLQFPNYSSELNVNALELDDSALYLCASSLDRGLEQYFGPGTRLTVT.